The 7 T cell receptor beta chains in this list originate from one sample, sequenced in a study of blood T cell repertoires in COVID-19. Data came from immunoSEQ multiplex PCR; TCRdb stores just in-frame clones and leaves some out. This sample has more than 200,000 clones; roughly 90% occur once, and the top ten carry under 5%. The specimen was PBMCs or T cells enriched from blood (not recorded which). The source is a woman in her twenties or thirties who had recovered from COVID-19.

This chain uses TRBV18 with TRBJ2-3; D is unresolved. The germline gives CDR1 KGHSH, CDR2 LQKENI. V was cut by 4 bases and J by 1 base, with 3 bases left in between. The CDR3 consists of 12 residues. CDR3: CASSRGTDTQYF. The DNA for the CDR3 is TGTGCCAGCTCACGAGGCACAGATACGCAGTATTTT.

The rearrangement joins TRBV6-5 to TRBJ1-4; 7 bases match TRBD1. The ends lost 9 bases at V and 4 bases at J; junction bases unmatched: 11. This CDR3 comprises 15 residues. Germline loops: CDR1 MNHEY, CDR2 SVGAGI. As DNA, the CDR3 is TGTGCCAGTTATAAAGGGGACAGCCTTAATGAAAAACTGTTTTTT. Translated: CASYKGDSLNEKLFF.

The chain joins TRBV2 to TRBJ2-7; possible D gene TRBD1, 5 bases. Trimming took 2 bases from V and 4 from J, leaving 9 bases between them. The CDR3 is 13 amino acids. Germline V gene data show CDR1 as SNHLY and CDR2 as FYNNEI. CDR3 loop: CASSERAGYEQYF. The CDR3 bases are TGTGCCAGCAGTGAAAGGGCAGGGTACGAGCAGTACTTC.

As DNA, the CDR3 is TGTGCCTGGAAAAAAGCCGGGACAGGGATCAACGAGCAGTACTTC. Its translation: CAWKKAGTGINEQYF. The V and J genes are TRBV30 and TRBJ2-7; TRBD1 aligns across 9 bases. Germline V gene lookup returns CDR1 GTSNPN and CDR2 SVGIG (reference sequence). The CDR3 is 15 residues long. Trimming at V came to 4 bases and at J to 5 bases, leaving 12 bases not matched to a gene.

This clone has just one count. This rearrangement joins TRBV28 to TRBJ2-5; D is perhaps TRBD2 (5 bases). The CDR3 extends over 13 amino acids. The germline V gene has CDR1 MDHEN and CDR2 SYDVKM. Trimming removed 3 bases at V and 4 bases at J, with 9 bases between. The CDR3: CASSFIGRETQYF. The DNA of the CDR3 is TGTGCCAGCAGTTTTATTGGGAGAGAGACCCAGTACTTC.

The J gene is TRBJ1-2, the V gene TRBV7-9; D may be TRBD1 (5 bases). There are 14 residues in the CDR3. V lost 1 base and J lost 6, with 12 bases in between. The germline CDR1 and CDR2 sequences are SEHNR and FQNEAQ (reference sequence). CDR3 nucleotides: TGTGCCAGCAGCTTAGTCCGTGTAGGGGATGGCTACACCTTC. It codes for CASSLVRVGDGYTF.

The chain employs TRBV30 and TRBJ2-1; 9 nucleotides line up with TRBD1. The CDR3 covers 15 residues. V shed 2 bases and J 7 bases; nucleotides not matched to a gene: 9. From germline, CDR1 is GTSNPN and CDR2 SVGIG (reference sequence). In DNA form, the CDR3 reads TGTGCCTGGAGTTCCGACAGGGGGACTTGGAATGAGCAGTTCTTC. The encoded protein is CAWSSDRGTWNEQFF.